Here is one TCR beta chain with its context. Its antigen remains unknown. These data come from a study of blood T cells in healthy people across ages. Across the study: About one barcoded beta molecule per two T cells was captured by template switching. General observations from the study: Long-lived and aged donors differed, with more naive CD4+ cells and higher diversity in the long-lived. Calculation of diversity from one million T cells yielded estimates considered to be underestimates.

It was with a sample-barcoded 5' primer and a J-beta primer mix that a second PCR of about 6 to 12 cycles was run. Each cDNA molecule received a tag from a template-switch adaptor that had 12 random nucleotides. In TCRdb, the 5' RACE reads were re-called with MiXCR into one record per CDR3 protein. The sample holds roughly 1,300,000 distinct CDR3 sequences, roughly 64% seen once. Germline trimming cut 5 bases from V and 5 bases from J; bases unmatched to any gene: 5. The CDR3 loop spans 14 amino acids. The germline gives CDR1 GTSNPN, CDR2 SVGIG (reference sequence). The chain links TRBV30 to TRBJ1-5; 11 bases are shared with TRBD1. The sequenced material came from blood. This receptor was taken from a man in his late teens or twenties in good health. The CDR3 DNA reads TGTGCCTGGGCCGGGACAGGGGGTTATCAGCCCCAGCATTTT. This encodes CAWAGTGGYQPQHF.